The 18 T cell receptor beta chains reported below all come from one sample, sequenced in a study of blood T cell repertoires in COVID-19. Profiling relied on immunoSEQ multiplex PCR, and the TCRdb table lists in-frame clones only, not all of them. The sample consists of fewer than 350,000 clones, around 85% of them appearing once. The sequenced sample consisted of PBMCs or T cells enriched from blood (not recorded which). These receptor sequences come from a woman aged 35 to 49 who had recovered from COVID-19.

In its sample, this clone was seen once. V usage is TRBV5-1 and J usage is TRBJ2-3, with 7 bases matching TRBD2. V gave up 4 bases and J gave up 4 bases; unmatched junction bases: 9. The CDR3 spans 15 residues. CDR1 is SGHRS, CDR2 YFSETQ, per germline. The CDR3 is CASSPTFAGADTQYF. The DNA of the CDR3 is TGCGCCAGCAGCCCAACCTTCGCGGGAGCAGATACGCAGTATTTT.

The V gene is TRBV28, the J gene TRBJ1-1, with D possibly being TRBD1 (6 bases). This CDR3 region has 15 residues. Trimming removed 6 bases at V and 3 bases at J, with 17 bases between. Germline loops: CDR1 MDHEN, CDR2 SYDVKM. The CDR3 nucleotides are TGTGCCAGCAGGCCCAGCCGGGGGGCTTACACTGAAGCTTTCTTT. Residues: CASRPSRGAYTEAFF.

The rearrangement uses TRBV15 and TRBJ1-4; 7 bases agree with TRBD1. Per the germline V gene, CDR1 is LNHNV and CDR2 is YYDKDF (reference sequence). The CDR3 extends over 14 amino acids. J gave up 12 bases and V 8 bases, and 15 bases lay outside the gene matches. CDR3 region: CATRPGGLGVELFF. CDR3 DNA: TGTGCCACCCGGCCAGGGGGTTTAGGGGTCGAACTGTTTTTT.

This chain joins TRBV5-1 and TRBJ2-5, with D uncertain. CDR1 SGHRS and CDR2 YFSETQ come from the germline V gene. The CDR3 loop spans 14 amino acids. Trimming shortened V by 0 bases and J by 0 bases, and 6 bases separated the two germline ends. The CDR3 DNA sequence: TGCGCCAGCAGCTTGGCCGGAGACCAAGAGACCCAGTACTTC. Its translation is CASSLAGDQETQYF.

The chain combines TRBV19 with TRBJ2-2; no reliable D call. V gave up 5 bases and J gave up 0 bases, with 10 bases separating them. CDR3 length: 15 residues. Germline values: CDR1 LNHDA, CDR2 SQIVND (reference sequence). This CDR3 is CASSGRSPNTGELFF. The CDR3 nucleotides read TGTGCCAGTAGTGGCCGGAGTCCGAACACCGGGGAGCTGTTTTTT.

The chain carries TRBV6-5 and TRBJ2-3; the D gene is possibly TRBD2 (6 bases). The ends were cut back, 6 bases at V and 6 bases at J, with 19 bases in the middle. The germline CDR1 and CDR2 sequences are MNHEY and SVGAGI. The CDR3 is 15 amino acids. CDR3 loop: CASRVGRSGGDTQYF. CDR3 nucleotide sequence: TGTGCCAGCAGGGTAGGACGATCTGGGGGGGATACGCAGTATTTT.

J is TRBJ2-1 and V is TRBV30; possibly TRBD1 for D (6 bases). The CDR3 sequence is 17 residues long. The V and J ends lost 0 bases and 2 bases respectively, with 17 bases between them. The germline CDR1 and CDR2 sequences are GTSNPN and SVGIG (reference sequence). The CDR3 DNA is TGTGCCTGGAGTGTAGCTCTGGGCAGGGGCCCCTACAATGAGCAGTTCTTC. As protein: CAWSVALGRGPYNEQFF.

V gene TRBV6-2 or TRBV6-3 combines with J gene TRBJ2-7; weak D call: TRBD1 (5 bases). Germline values: CDR1 MNHEY, CDR2 SVGEGT. V lost 2 bases and J lost 5, with 13 bases in between. This CDR3 region has 14 residues. The CDR3 is CASSYDGRGNEQYF. The CDR3 nucleotides are TGTGCCAGCAGTTACGATGGTAGGGGCAACGAGCAGTACTTC.

The chain employs TRBV7-2 and TRBJ2-2, with unresolved D. The CDR3 runs to 15 residues. The V gene's germline CDR1 is SGHTA and CDR2 FQGNSA. V was trimmed by 0 bases and J by 3 bases, leaving 8 bases between them. The CDR3 sequence: CASSLASLDTGELFF. The CDR3 DNA reads as TGTGCCAGCAGCTTAGCGTCACTCGACACCGGGGAGCTGTTTTTT.

This chain connects TRBV5-1 to TRBJ2-6; D call uncertain. Germline V lookup: CDR1 SGHRS, CDR2 YFSETQ. CDR3 length equals 16 residues. V lost 1 base and J 4 bases, leaving 12 bases between the germline ends. Written as DNA, the CDR3 is TGCGCCAGCAGCTTGTCTACGGTTGCCGGGGCCAACGTCCTGACTTTC. Its protein is CASSLSTVAGANVLTF.

V gene TRBV6-5 combines with J gene TRBJ1-1, with D possibly TRBD1 on 5 matching bases. Trimming took off 5 bases at V and 7 bases at J, with 11 bases between the two ends. CDR3 length: 12 residues. Germline V gene sequence: CDR1 MNHEY, CDR2 SVGAGI. CDR3 DNA: TGTGCCAGCAGTATAAGGGGCCTTGAAGCTTTCTTT. Residues: CASSIRGLEAFF.

The chain couples TRBV9 to TRBJ2-7, with TRBD1 matching 9 bases. V dropped 0 bases and J dropped 0; count of bases not matched to a gene: 1. There are 15 residues in the CDR3. Germline-derived CDR1 and CDR2 are SGDLS and YYNGEE. The CDR3 spells CASSVGGQGSYEQYF. The CDR3, as DNA: TGTGCCAGCAGCGTAGGGGGACAGGGCTCCTACGAGCAGTACTTC.

The gene calls are TRBV2 and TRBJ2-3; weak D call: TRBD1 (7 bases). CDR3 length: 14 amino acids. V lost 8 bases and J 4 bases, leaving 16 bases between the germline ends. Germline CDR1 and CDR2: SNHLY and FYNNEI. CDR3 sequence: CASHFDRDSDTQYF. The CDR3 DNA sequence: TGTGCCAGCCACTTCGACAGGGACTCAGATACGCAGTATTTT.

The chain uses TRBV6-1 and TRBJ2-5, with D possibly TRBD2 on 5 matching bases. V dropped 3 bases and J dropped 5 bases, with 16 bases sitting between them. This CDR3 contains 15 residues. Germline V gene lookup returns CDR1 MNHNS and CDR2 SASEGT. CDR3 in DNA: TGTGCCAGCAGTGAGCGGCGGGTGGTCGGGGAGACCCAGTACTTC. Residues: CASSERRVVGETQYF.

The DNA for the CDR3 is TGTGCCAGCAGTAGTCAGCGCTCGCCCTACGAGCAGTACTTC. Amino acids: CASSSQRSPYEQYF. This sequence joins TRBV28 and TRBJ2-7, with D hard to call. Germline V gives CDR1 MDHEN, CDR2 SYDVKM. The CDR3 extends over 14 amino acids. The V gene lost 5 bases and the J gene lost 2 bases, with 13 bases spanning the gap. The full variable domain, completed using reference TRBV28 and TRBJ2-7, is DVKVTQSSRYLVKRTGEKVFLECVQDMDHENMFWYRQDPGLGLRLIYFSYDVKMKEKGDIPEGYSVSREKKERFSLILESASTNQTSMYLCASSSQRSPYEQYFGPGTRLTVT.

The chain is built from TRBV6-2 or TRBV6-3 and TRBJ2-1; the D gene is possibly TRBD2 (6 bases). V was clipped by 5 bases and J by 3 bases, with 11 bases between them. This CDR3 is built from 14 residues. Germline loops: CDR1 MNHEY, CDR2 SVGEGT. The CDR3 DNA reads TGTGCCAGCAGTAGATCGCGGGGCTACAATGAGCAGTTCTTC. This codes for CASSRSRGYNEQFF.

CDR3 bases: TGCGCCAGCAGCGGGGAGAGCAATGAGCAGTTCTTC. Residues: CASSGESNEQFF. The genes are TRBV5-1 and TRBJ2-1; weak D call: TRBD2 (5 bases). Trimming stripped 4 bases from V and 6 bases from J, with 8 bases between. This CDR3 has 12 residues. CDR1 is SGHRS, CDR2 YFSETQ, per germline.

This sequence joins TRBV5-1 and TRBJ2-3; 11 nucleotides match TRBD2. Trimming at V came to 5 bases and at J to 0 bases, leaving 8 bases not matched to a gene. The germline V gene encodes CDR1 SGHRS and CDR2 YFSETQ. There are 17 residues in the CDR3. The CDR3 DNA reads TGCGCCAGCAGGCGGCTAGCGGGAGGTCCTAGCACAGATACGCAGTATTTT. Translation gives CASRRLAGGPSTDTQYF.